Described below is a single T cell receptor beta chain sequence and its context. The target of this receptor is not known. Qualities for individual bases were not recorded, and no much larger clone is one base off. The record originates from a study of cytomegalovirus exposure and HLA in healthy donors (dated by TCRdb to 2016 to 2017). General notes on the study: According to an earlier analysis of several hundred of the donors, 150 million to 200 million T cells yielded 120 million or so unique TCR beta sequences and about 280 Gb of sequence data. A handful of DR-DQ haplotypes were handled as single units for association and clustering because linkage in the cohort was strong. The study combined high-throughput TCR immunosequencing, statistical association of individual TCRs with disease status, and machine learning to predict cytomegalovirus infection status. Along with the roughly 700-subject first cohort, a separate validation cohort of around 120 different subjects was used. Among about 400 genotyped donors of the cohort, an average of about 240,000 unique TCR beta nucleotide sequences was sequenced per donor, of which 15% to 20% were non-productive. A later analysis re-analyzed previously published TCR beta repertoires from hundreds of donors and added high-resolution HLA genotyping to study TCR occurrence patterns. To decide whether each TCR beta V gene segment behaved as functional or pseudogenic, an earlier analysis of some 600 of the donors relied on high-throughput TCR beta sequencing. The study aimed to test whether cataloging public T cell receptors could reveal signatures of past pathogen exposure. HLA typing covered class I and class II loci at four-digit resolution. Around 300 gigabases of sequencing data and 70 million to 100 million unique TCR sequences were included in an early release covering 550 to 800 HLA-typed donors. All discovery cohort repertoires had been generated using a single sequencing platform. In the later analysis, no new phenotypic data were used to find candidate immune exposures; instead, reliance was placed on TCR beta sequences and their occurrence across donors. The T cell repertoires of some 670 subjects were profiled by immunosequencing and related to cytomegalovirus serostatus. Donor age, sex, ethnicity and CMV serostatus were collected together with the repertoire data. A later genetic analysis used genome-wide SNP genotypes for 398 of the 666 donors, treating that subset as a discovery cohort. Of the roughly 430 genotyped donors, about 80% fell in the genetic ancestry cluster associated with self-reported Caucasian donors. Typing coverage varied by locus: 629-630 donors for A, B, C, DRB1 and DQB1; roughly 560 for DQA1; over 600 for DPA1; some 470 for DPB1.

For CDR1 and CDR2, the germline V gene lists SNHLY and FYNNEI. The CDR3 contains 13 residues, cysteine and phenylalanine counted. Only the CDR3 part of the read is kept: 39 bases, read in frame from the first base. Clipping removes 4 bases from V and 6 bases from J, with 2 as the unmatched junction base count. Preparation of the library involved the immunoSEQ multiplex PCR assay. For the multiplex PCR, a mixture combining 60 forward primers for TCR Vbeta segments and 13 reverse primers for TCR Jbeta segments was used. The CDR3 region of rearranged TCR beta genes was amplified from genomic DNA by a multiplex PCR assay. On the Illumina HiSeq System, the amplified TCR beta libraries were sequenced as 87-base-pair reads. For the original study's pipeline: Across the 670 or so repertoires, a later analysis counted roughly 84 million unique TCR beta chains, around 11 million of which were shared by at least two donors. A nearest-neighbor algorithm error-corrected the raw reads and collapsed the reads into unique sequences, merging closely related sequences to remove PCR and sequencing errors. Alignment of CDR3 sequences to IMGT reference sequences was used to assign V, D and J gene segments. Each retained sequence needed at least a six-nucleotide match to both a V gene segment and a J gene segment. A rearrangement was called productive if the CDR3 had no stop codons and remained in frame with V and J, and every other rearrangement was called non-productive. CDR3 was defined according to IMGT convention as the region running from the second conserved V-encoded cysteine to the conserved J-encoded phenylalanine. The earlier analysis of approximately 500 of the donors excluded sequences that lacked an unambiguous match to a single V gene segment. In an earlier analysis of more than 500 of the donors, a V segment was called functional when productive rearrangements were above 56.7%, and segregating when the standard deviation between donors exceeded 5%. A statistical classification framework was built for diagnosing cytomegalovirus status from the catalog of TCR beta chain sequences. In a later analysis, V and J genes were assigned by comparing TCR nucleotide sequences against IMGT/GENE-DB human TR gene sequences. The TCRdist pipeline was used in a later analysis to assign CDR3 sequences and most-parsimonious VDJ recombination scenarios. In a later analysis, each TCR beta chain was defined by its CDR3 amino acid sequence together with its V-gene family, and reads lacking a unique V-gene family were excluded. As a way to deal with suspected cross-contamination and a sequencing artifact, a later analysis dropped nearly 600 nucleotide sequences that were highly shared and had low generation probability. For each public chain, a later analysis derived a clonal expansion index from normalized ranks of inferred template counts within each repertoire. In a later analysis, generation probabilities were computed using a VDJ recombination model fitted to out-of-frame rearrangements, and the results were checked against IGoR. In a later analysis, hypergeometric tests were used to score TCR-TCR, TCR-HLA and TCR-CMV co-occurrence, with a repertoire-size bias correction applied to TCR pairs. A later analysis estimated false discovery rates by permuting HLA or CMV assignments 20 times. In a later analysis, co-occurring TCRs were grouped using DBSCAN, with TCRdist sequence similarity added in when clustering inside HLA-allele-positive subsets. For co-occurrence clustering, repertoires with fewer than 30,000 or more than 120,000 public chains were excluded, along with a handful of repertoires with anomalous nucleotide sharing. This is the immuneACCESS table as TCRdb keeps it, with only in-frame sequences that have V and J called. A part of the clones is gone; compared with another copy, unresolved V genes explain less than half, and the rest is unexplained. That table furnishes V, J and clone size, whereas the DNA furnished D and trimming. Counted in this sample were 50,000 to 70,000 clones; about 72% of them appeared once. The top ten constitute about 2.9% of the sample.

Broader findings and caveats from the paper: According to a later analysis, parvovirus B19, influenza, CMV and Epstein-Barr virus appeared linked to several top co-occurrence clusters. A later analysis found that TCR association rates varied across HLA loci, with DRB1 alleles showing the most associated TCRs and HLA-C alleles the fewest. A later genetic analysis associated a missense DCLRE1C variant with V-gene and J-gene trimming of TCR beta chains, and an independent cohort replicated the association. When HLA alleles, especially DR and DQ, strongly co-occurred, TCR associations were difficult to assign to individual alleles. The authors suggested that the approach could potentially be generalized to other disease states and immunological phenotypes. Because counts were too low, seventeen rarely observed V segments, including chromosome 9 orphons, were excluded from the earlier analysis of about 500 of the donors. Sequencing depth was assumed to be roughly uniform across donors in the presence/absence analyses, though that assumption may not hold. Specific HLA alleles were associated with some 15,000 TCR beta sequences at a false discovery rate of 0.05 in a later analysis. Most TCR sequences were observed very rarely across donors, whereas some public TCRs were present in many individuals. CMV serostatus was the only immune exposure information available for the cohort. A further reported finding was that TCR beta sequences accurately predicted the HLA-A and HLA-B alleles for most subjects in the first cohort. Because HLA typing was unavailable for some donors at each locus, only the typed subset was used in association tests. In a later genetic analysis, fewer N-insertions in productive TCRs were reported among donors in an Asian-associated ancestry cluster than the roughly 700-donor mean. A cluster of highly shared sequence variants was judged likely to represent a technical artifact of the sequencing pipeline. According to a later analysis, most CMV-associated TCR beta chains appeared to be HLA-restricted, and the HLA associations seemed to be driven largely by CMV exposure. Linkage disequilibrium might explain the correlated functional status among segregating V segments, but an unknown experimental factor could not be excluded. In an earlier analysis of some 550 of the donors, most TCR beta V segments were observed in productive rearrangements about 87% or about 30% of the time, broadly matching IMGT annotations. The study gave a list of 150 to 200 TCR beta chains associated with cytomegalovirus. A few of the identified cytomegalovirus-associated TCR beta chains were confirmed in vitro to be specific for cytomegalovirus antigens. In a later analysis, HLA-associated TCR beta chains were found to be more clonally expanded and to have lower generation probabilities than equally common non-associated chains. The cohort was sequenced for TCR beta chains only, and without alpha or paired-chain data the features that could be detected were limited. Some IMGT-functional V segments, including TRBV6-2 and TRBV6-3, could not be distinguished by the 87-base-pair reads and were therefore excluded. The classifier was reported to diagnose cytomegalovirus status with high specificity and sensitivity in both the original cohort and the validation cohort.

The cohort consisted of 666 healthy bone marrow donors. At the time of sampling, every cohort member was nominally healthy, though immune exposures that went unrecorded were likely present. The donor was CMV seropositive and was included in the group of almost 300 seropositive cohort members. Each donor provided a peripheral blood sample, and peripheral blood mononuclear cells were used for TCR beta sequencing. Genomic DNA was extracted from the blood cell samples with the Qiagen DNeasy Blood Extraction Kit. The clonotype comes from a girl aged 5-17 years in good health and CMV-seropositive. Sequenced material: PBMCs. The rearrangement combines TRBV2 with TRBJ1-2, with TRBD1 identical over 10 junction bases. The DNA reads TGTGCCAGCAGTGCCGACAGGGGGCATGGCTACACCTTC. This codes for CASSADRGHGYTF.